This TCR beta chain appears in the sequencing data of a study of diagnostic markers for celiac disease. The CDR3 is 13 amino acids. TCRdb re-called the reads; one entry per CDR3 protein, DNA not given. This table holds several thousand distinct CDR3 sequences. The chain couples TRBV12-3 or TRBV12-4 to TRBJ2-1; TCRdb names TRBD1, which stays unverified in the absence of DNA. The sequence came from a human donor. This table probably holds off-target reads from a library built for another chain. Material for sequencing was either unsorted cells or a sorted T cell fraction (not recorded which). CDR3 region: CASSFGGTNEQFF.